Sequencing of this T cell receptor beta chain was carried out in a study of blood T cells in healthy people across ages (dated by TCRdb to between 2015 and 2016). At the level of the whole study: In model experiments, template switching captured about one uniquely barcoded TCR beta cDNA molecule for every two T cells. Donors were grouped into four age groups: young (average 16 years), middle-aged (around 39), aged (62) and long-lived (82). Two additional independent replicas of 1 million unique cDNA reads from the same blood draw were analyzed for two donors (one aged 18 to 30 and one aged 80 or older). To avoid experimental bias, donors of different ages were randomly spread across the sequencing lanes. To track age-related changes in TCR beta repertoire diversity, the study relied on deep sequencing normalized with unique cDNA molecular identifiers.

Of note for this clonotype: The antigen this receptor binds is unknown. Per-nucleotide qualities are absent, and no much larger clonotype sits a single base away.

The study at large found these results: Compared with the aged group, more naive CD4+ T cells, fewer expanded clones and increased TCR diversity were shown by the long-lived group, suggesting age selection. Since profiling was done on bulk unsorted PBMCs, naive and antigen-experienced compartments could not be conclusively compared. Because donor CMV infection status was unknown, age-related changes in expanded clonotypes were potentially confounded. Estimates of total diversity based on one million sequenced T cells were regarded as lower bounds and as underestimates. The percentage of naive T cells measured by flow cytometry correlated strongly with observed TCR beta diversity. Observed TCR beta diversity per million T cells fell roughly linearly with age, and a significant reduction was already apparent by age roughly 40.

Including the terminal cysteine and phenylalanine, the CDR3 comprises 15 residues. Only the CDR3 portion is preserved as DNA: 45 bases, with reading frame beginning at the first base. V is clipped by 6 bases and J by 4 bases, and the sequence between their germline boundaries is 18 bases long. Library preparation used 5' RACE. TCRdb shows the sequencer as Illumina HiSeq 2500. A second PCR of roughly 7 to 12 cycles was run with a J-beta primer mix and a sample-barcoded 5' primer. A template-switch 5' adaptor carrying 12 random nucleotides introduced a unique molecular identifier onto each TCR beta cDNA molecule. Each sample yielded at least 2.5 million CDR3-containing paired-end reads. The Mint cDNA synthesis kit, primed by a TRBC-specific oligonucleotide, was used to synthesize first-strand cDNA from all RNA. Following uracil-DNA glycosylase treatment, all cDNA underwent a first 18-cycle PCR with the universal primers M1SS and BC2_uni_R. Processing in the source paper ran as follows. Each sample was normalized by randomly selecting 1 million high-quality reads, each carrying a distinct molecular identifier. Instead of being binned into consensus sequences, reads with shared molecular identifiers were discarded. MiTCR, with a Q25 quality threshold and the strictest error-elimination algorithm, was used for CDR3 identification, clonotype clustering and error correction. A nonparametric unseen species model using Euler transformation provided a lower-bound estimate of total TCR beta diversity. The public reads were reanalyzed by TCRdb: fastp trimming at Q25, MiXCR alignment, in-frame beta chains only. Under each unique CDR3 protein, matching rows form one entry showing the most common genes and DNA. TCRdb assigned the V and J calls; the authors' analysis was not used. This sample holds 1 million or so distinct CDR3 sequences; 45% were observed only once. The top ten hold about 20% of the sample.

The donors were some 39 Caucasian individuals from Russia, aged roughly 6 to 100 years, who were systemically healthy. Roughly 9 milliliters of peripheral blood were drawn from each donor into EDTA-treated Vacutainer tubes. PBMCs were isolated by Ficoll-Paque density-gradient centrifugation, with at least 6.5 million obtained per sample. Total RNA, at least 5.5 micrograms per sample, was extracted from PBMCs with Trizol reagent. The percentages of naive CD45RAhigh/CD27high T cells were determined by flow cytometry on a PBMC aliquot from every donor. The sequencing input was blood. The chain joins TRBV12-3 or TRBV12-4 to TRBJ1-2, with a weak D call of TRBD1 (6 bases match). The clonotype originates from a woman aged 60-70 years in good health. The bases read TGTGCCAGCAGCCCTAGTGGGGGGCGCGTCTATGGCTACACCTTC. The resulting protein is CASSPSGGRVYGYTF.